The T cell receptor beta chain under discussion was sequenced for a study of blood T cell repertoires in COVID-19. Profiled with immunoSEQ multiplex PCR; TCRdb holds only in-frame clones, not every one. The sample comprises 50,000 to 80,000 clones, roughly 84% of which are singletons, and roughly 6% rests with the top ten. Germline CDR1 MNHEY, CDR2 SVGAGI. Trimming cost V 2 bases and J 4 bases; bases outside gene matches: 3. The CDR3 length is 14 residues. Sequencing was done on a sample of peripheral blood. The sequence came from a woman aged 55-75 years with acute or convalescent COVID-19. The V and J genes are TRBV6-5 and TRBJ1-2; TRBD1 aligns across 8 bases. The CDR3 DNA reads TGTGCCAGCAGTTACACTGACAGGGGCTATGGCTACACCTTC. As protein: CASSYTDRGYGYTF.